The present T cell receptor beta chain was sequenced within a study of T cell repertoires and HLA-DP antigens. Turning to this clone: Its antigen is still unknown.

Broader study findings: The CD4+ repertoire was not split into naive and memory.

Germline V gives CDR1 MNHEY, CDR2 SMNVEV (reference sequence). V dropped 3 bases and J dropped 4; count of bases not matched to a gene: 3. The CDR3 spans 15 residues. TCRdb keeps only in-frame clones here, not all; method: immunoSEQ multiplex PCR. The sample records roughly 73,000 clones, about four fifths being singletons. Sequencing input: CD4+ T cells from PBMCs. The receptor was isolated from a man aged 55 to 70 in good health and CMV-seronegative. This sequence joins TRBV27 and TRBJ2-1; 10 bases map to TRBD2. Here the CDR3 reads CASSFTSGAYNEQFF. The CDR3 region has the DNA TGTGCCAGCAGTTTTACTAGCGGGGCGTACAATGAGCAGTTCTTC.